Listed below are T cell receptor beta chains from one sample, sequenced in a study of shared clonotypes between healthy human individuals. This table comes from immunoSEQ multiplex PCR, and its TCRdb copy is limited to in-frame clones, with some not included. Seen here are about 2.1 million clones, about 93% observed once, and the top ten hold more than 1.5%. The sample consisted of naive CD8+ T cells from PBMCs. These receptors were taken from a man in his late teens or twenties in good health. Some clones in this sample may be carry-over from other donors' samples. The CDR3 runs from the conserved cysteine through the conserved F or W. Each record gives: D gene, V gene, J gene, CDR3 DNA, CDR3 protein. The D gene is left open where the match is weak.

.	TRBV28	TRBJ1-5	TGTGCCAGCAGTCCCATGGACAGAAATCAGCCCCAGCATTTT	CASSPMDRNQPQHF
TRBD1	TRBV5-1	TRBJ1-4	TGCGCCAGCAGCTGGGAGGGACAGGTGGCTTTTGGTGAAAAACTGTTTTTT	CASSWEGQVAFGEKLFF
.	TRBV7-6	TRBJ2-2	TGTGCCAGCAGCTTAGCGCGACCCAATGATCAAGTCGGGGAGCTGTTTTTT	CASSLARPNDQVGELFF
.	TRBV19	TRBJ2-3	TGTGCCAGTAGTATTGGTCTGGATACGCAGTATTTT	CASSIGLDTQYF
.	TRBV29-1	TRBJ2-6	TGCAGCGTTGCGCAGGGAGCCAACGTCCTGACTTTC	CSVAQGANVLTF
.	TRBV4-1	TRBJ1-5	TGCGCCAGCAGCCAAGATAGGGCAGGGGTCAGTCAGCCCCAGCATTTT	CASSQDRAGVSQPQHF
.	TRBV6-6	TRBJ1-1	TGTGCCAGCAGTACCGGGACATCTGAAGCTTTCTTT	CASSTGTSEAFF
TRBD2	TRBV7-9	TRBJ2-4	TGTGCCAGCAGCCCGCGACTAGCGGGAGCCCCCATAGCCAAAAACATTCAGTACTTC	CASSPRLAGAPIAKNIQYF
TRBD2	TRBV11-2	TRBJ2-7	TGTGCCAGCAGGCTAACGGGGGGTCTATTTTACTTC	CASRLTGGLFYF
.	TRBV30	TRBJ2-3	TGTGCCTGGAGTTTTTTACCCAGTAGGTGGGCAGATACGCAGTATTTT	CAWSFLPSRWADTQYF
.	TRBV28	TRBJ1-1	TGTGCCAGCAGTTTCGGCCAGCTAAACACTGAAGCTTTCTTT	CASSFGQLNTEAFF
.	TRBV19	TRBJ2-6	TGTGCCGCAGGAACCTCTGGGGCCAACGTCCTGACTTTC	CAAGTSGANVLTF